Shown below are 3 T cell receptor beta chains from a single sample sequenced in a study of blood T cells in healthy people across ages. With a J-beta primer mix and a sample-barcoded 5' primer, a second PCR ran roughly 6 to 12 cycles. TCRdb itself ran the 5' RACE reads through MiXCR, one entry per CDR3 protein. Of about 680,000 distinct CDR3 sequences listed, over 45% are singletons. Sequencing input: blood. These receptors all stem from a woman aged 55-70 years in good health.

This clonotype appeared a few times. The rearrangement links TRBV11-2 to TRBJ2-1; TRBD1 agrees at 7 bases. The CDR3 contains 14 residues. In germline, CDR1 is SGHAT, CDR2 FQNNGV. J was trimmed by 10 bases and V by 4 bases; bases with no gene match: 10. CDR3 nucleotide sequence: TGTGCCAGCAGCTACGGACAGGTGATCGGCGAGCAGTTCTTC. It translates to CASSYGQVIGEQFF.

This chain links TRBV7-8 with TRBJ1-2; D uncertain. V dropped 5 bases and J dropped 7 bases, with 11 bases sitting between them. CDR1 SGHVS and CDR2 FQNEAQ come from the germline V gene. The CDR3 consists of 12 residues. Written as DNA, the CDR3 is TGTGCCAGCAGCAGGGTATCCGGTGGCTACACCTTC. Amino acid sequence: CASSRVSGGYTF.

This chain joins TRBV20-1 and TRBJ2-7, with 7 bases aligning to TRBD2. V was clipped by 3 bases and J by 0 bases; unmatched bases: 5. Per the germline V gene, CDR1 is DFQATT and CDR2 is SNEGSKA (reference sequence). CDR3 length: 14 amino acids. CDR3 in DNA: TGCAGTGCTAGTAACCGGGACTACTCCTACGAGCAGTACTTC. This translates into CSASNRDYSYEQYF.